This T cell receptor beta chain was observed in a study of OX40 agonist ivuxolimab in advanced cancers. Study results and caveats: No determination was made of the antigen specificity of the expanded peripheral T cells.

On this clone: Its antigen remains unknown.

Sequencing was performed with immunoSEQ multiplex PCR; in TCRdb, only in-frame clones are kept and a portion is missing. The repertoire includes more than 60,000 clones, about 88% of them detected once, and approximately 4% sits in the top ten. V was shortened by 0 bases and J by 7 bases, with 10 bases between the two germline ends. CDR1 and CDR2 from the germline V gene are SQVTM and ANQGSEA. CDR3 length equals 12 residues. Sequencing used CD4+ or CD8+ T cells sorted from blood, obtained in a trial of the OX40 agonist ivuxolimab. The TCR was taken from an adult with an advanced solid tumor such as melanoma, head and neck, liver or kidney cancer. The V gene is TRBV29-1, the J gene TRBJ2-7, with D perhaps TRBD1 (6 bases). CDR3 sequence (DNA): TGCAGCGTTGAAGAACCAGGACAGGAGCAGTACTTC. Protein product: CSVEEPGQEQYF.